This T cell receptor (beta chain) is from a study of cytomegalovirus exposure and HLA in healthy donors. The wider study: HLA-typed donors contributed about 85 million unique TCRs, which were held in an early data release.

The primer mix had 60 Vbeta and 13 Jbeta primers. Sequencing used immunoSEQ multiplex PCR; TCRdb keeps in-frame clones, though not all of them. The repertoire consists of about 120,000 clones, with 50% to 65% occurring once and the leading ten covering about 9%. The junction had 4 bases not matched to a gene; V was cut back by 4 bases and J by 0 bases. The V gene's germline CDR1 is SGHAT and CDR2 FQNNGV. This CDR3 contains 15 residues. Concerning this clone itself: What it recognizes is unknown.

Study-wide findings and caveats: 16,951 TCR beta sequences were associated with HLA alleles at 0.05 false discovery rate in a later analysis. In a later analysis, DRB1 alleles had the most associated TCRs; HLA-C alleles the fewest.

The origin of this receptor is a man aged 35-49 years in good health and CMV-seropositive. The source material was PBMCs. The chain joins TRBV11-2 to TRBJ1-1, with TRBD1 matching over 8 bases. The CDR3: CASSSRTGMNTEAFF. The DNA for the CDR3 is TGTGCCAGCAGCTCACGGACAGGGATGAACACTGAAGCTTTCTTT.